The present entry profiles one T cell receptor beta chain with its context. Its specificity is unknown. Assay: immunoSEQ multiplex PCR; the TCRdb copy retains only in-frame clones and omits some. The sample has about 65,000 clones, 90% to 95% seen once. This entry belongs to a study of cytomegalovirus exposure and HLA in healthy donors. About the research overall: The 120 or so validation repertoires, a later analysis reported, used the same platform as the 666 first-cohort repertoires.

Germline V lookup: CDR1 MNHEY, CDR2 SVGAGI. V shed 0 bases and J 2 bases; nucleotides not matched to a gene: 3. The CDR3 has 15 amino acids. The study, taken as a whole, reports: The finding came from a later analysis; first-cohort TCR clusters tended to co-occur in the approximately 120 validation repertoires.

The J gene is TRBJ1-1, the V gene TRBV6-5; 7 bases map to TRBD1. Sequenced: PBMCs. The sequence was collected from a woman in her late teens or twenties in good health and CMV-seronegative. CDR3 in DNA: TGTGCCAGCAGTTACTCGAGACAGGGTAACACTGAAGCTTTCTTT. It codes for CASSYSRQGNTEAFF.